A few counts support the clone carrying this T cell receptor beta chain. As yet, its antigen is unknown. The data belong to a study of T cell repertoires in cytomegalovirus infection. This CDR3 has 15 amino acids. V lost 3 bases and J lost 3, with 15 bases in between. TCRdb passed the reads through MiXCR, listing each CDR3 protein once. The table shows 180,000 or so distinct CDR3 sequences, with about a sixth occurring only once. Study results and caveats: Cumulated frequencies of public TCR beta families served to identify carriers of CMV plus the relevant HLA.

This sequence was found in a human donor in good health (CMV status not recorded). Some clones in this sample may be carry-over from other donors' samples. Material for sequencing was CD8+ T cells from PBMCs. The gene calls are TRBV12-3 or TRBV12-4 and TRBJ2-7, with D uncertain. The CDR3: CASSFGRSHYYEQYF. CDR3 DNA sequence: TGTGCCAGCAGTTTTGGCAGGTCGCACTACTACGAGCAGTACTTC.